These 24 T cell receptor beta chains originate from one sample sequenced in a study of response to subunit inactivated influenza vaccine. Using its own MiXCR run on the RT-PCR reads, TCRdb lists one record per CDR3 protein. The sample lists roughly 670,000 distinct CDR3 sequences, about 14% occurring once. This sample comprised PBMCs from blood, obtained 14 days before vaccination. The source is a man aged 45-60 years who received an inactivated influenza vaccine.

V gene TRBV5-6 combines with J gene TRBJ2-2; tentatively, D is TRBD1 (6 bases). Germline CDR1 and CDR2: SGHDT and YYEEEE. V was trimmed by 2 bases and J by 3 bases, leaving 14 bases between them. CDR3 size: 16 residues. DNA of the CDR3: TGTGCCAGCAGCTTCCCACAGGGCAGGCACACCGGGGAGCTGTTTTTT. Its translation: CASSFPQGRHTGELFF.

The chain recombines TRBV6-1 with TRBJ1-4; D gene unclear. Trimming stripped 1 base from V and 4 bases from J, with 7 bases between. CDR3 length: 14 amino acids. Germline-derived CDR1 and CDR2 are MNHNS and SASEGT. The CDR3 DNA sequence: TGTGCCAGCAGTGAAGACAGTTATAATGAAAAACTGTTTTTT. Translating it yields CASSEDSYNEKLFF.

This clonotype was counted between two and nine times. The rearrangement joins TRBV18 to TRBJ2-5; D is undetermined. The CDR3 extends over 14 amino acids. With 6 bases removed from V and 9 bases from J, the gap between germline ends came to 20 bases. Per germline, CDR1 KGHSH and CDR2 LQKENI. The CDR3 DNA reads TGTGCCAGCTCTAAAGAACAGCTCCCCGAGGCCCAGTACTTC. This codes for CASSKEQLPEAQYF.

This clonotype was seen only a few times. The J gene is TRBJ1-1, the V gene TRBV4-3; D remains ambiguous. CDR3 size: 14 residues. Trimming removed 2 bases at V and 6 bases at J, with 13 bases between. The V gene's germline CDR1 is LGHNA and CDR2 YSLEER. CDR3 residues: CASSQSLQVSEAFF. CDR3 DNA: TGCGCCAGCAGCCAATCACTCCAGGTCTCTGAAGCTTTCTTT.

This clonotype was seen only a few times. The rearrangement links TRBV7-9 to TRBJ2-7; D perhaps matches TRBD1 (5 bases). Between the trimmed V and J ends, which lost 5 bases and 0 bases, there was a span of 14 bases. In germline, CDR1 is SEHNR, CDR2 FQNEAQ (reference sequence). The CDR3 spans 15 residues. The CDR3 sequence: CASSRSAGLSYEQYF. CDR3 sequence (DNA): TGTGCCAGCAGCCGGTCGGCAGGGCTCTCCTACGAGCAGTACTTC.

The chain has TRBV6-2 or TRBV6-3 and TRBJ2-2, with TRBD2 matching 7 bases. The CDR3 has 15 residues. Trimming cost V 2 bases and J 1 base; bases outside gene matches: 1. Germline assignment: CDR1 MNHEY and CDR2 SVGEGT. CDR3 in DNA: TGTGCCAGCAGTTACGGGGGGGTGAACACCGGGGAGCTGTTTTTT. Translating it yields CASSYGGVNTGELFF.

J is TRBJ2-7 and V is TRBV4-3, with D maybe TRBD1 (6 bases). CDR1 and CDR2 (germline): LGHNA, YSLEER. V shed 0 bases and J shed 6 bases, with 21 bases lying between them. The CDR3 has 17 amino acids. The CDR3 protein is CASSQEVGGGGFLEQYF. In DNA form, the CDR3 reads TGCGCCAGCAGCCAAGAGGTCGGTGGGGGCGGTTTCCTCGAGCAGTACTTC.

The chain employs TRBV12-3 or TRBV12-4 and TRBJ2-7; 11 nucleotides match TRBD1. Trimming cost V 3 bases and J 6 bases; bases outside gene matches: 10. The CDR3 extends over 16 amino acids. The CDR3 DNA reads as TGTGCCAGCAGTTTCGACCCCCGGGACAGGGGGAGCGAGCAGTACTTC. Its translation is CASSFDPRDRGSEQYF.

This clonotype appeared a few times. The rearrangement uses TRBV5-1 and TRBJ2-2; TRBD1 matches 11 bases. The length of the CDR3 is 16 residues. With 6 bases clipped from V and 4 bases from J, the junction kept 8 bases outside the gene matches. Per germline, CDR1 SGHRS and CDR2 YFSETQ. CDR3 nucleotide sequence: TGCGCCAGCACCTCGGGGACAGGGGGAGGCACCGGGGAGCTGTTTTTT. Translated: CASTSGTGGGTGELFF.

There are a few counts of this clonotype. The V and J genes are TRBV6-1 and TRBJ2-1, with TRBD2 matching 10 bases. CDR3 length: 15 amino acids. Looked up from germline, CDR1 is MNHNS and CDR2 is SASEGT. Losses at the gene ends were 5 bases for V and 1 base for J; bases not matched to a gene: 2. The CDR3 spells CASSRSGRSYNEQFF. CDR3 nucleotides: TGTGCCAGCAGTCGTAGCGGGAGGTCCTACAATGAGCAGTTCTTC.

This chain joins TRBV4-3 and TRBJ1-2, with D unclear. V shed 2 bases and J shed 8 bases, with 18 bases lying between them. The CDR3 sequence is 15 residues long. Germline-derived CDR1 and CDR2 are LGHNA and YSLEER. CDR3 region: CASSQLGQLSGGYTF. For the CDR3, the DNA is TGCGCCAGCAGCCAACTCGGTCAACTATCGGGGGGCTACACCTTC.

This clonotype showed up many times. This sequence joins TRBV5-1 and TRBJ2-1; TRBD1 matches 7 bases. CDR3 length equals 14 residues. CDR1 is SGHRS and CDR2 is YFSETQ in the germline V gene. V lost 2 bases, J lost 9 bases, and 8 bases stayed unmatched. CDR3 sequence: CASSLYRGQIEQFF. CDR3 nucleotides: TGCGCCAGCAGCTTATATAGGGGGCAAATTGAGCAGTTCTTC.

This clonotype was recorded a few times. The gene calls are TRBV7-8 and TRBJ2-1, with a weak D call TRBD2 (5 bases). V was trimmed by 5 bases and J by 4 bases, leaving 21 bases between them. The CDR3 runs 17 residues. Germline CDR1 and CDR2: SGHVS and FQNEAQ. CDR3 nucleotide sequence: TGTGCCAGCAGCCTACCTTTGAGACTACGTACTTACAATGAGCAGTTCTTC. Amino acid sequence: CASSLPLRLRTYNEQFF.

There are a few counts of this clonotype. The rearrangement links TRBV4-1 to TRBJ2-4; the match to TRBD2 covers 11 bases. The trim removed 4 bases at V and 0 bases at J, leaving 14 bases unmatched. Germline CDR1 reads MGHRA; CDR2 reads YSYEKL. The CDR3 totals 20 residues. The CDR3 spells CASSPNSGTSGSLAKNIQYF. The CDR3 region has the DNA TGCGCCAGCAGCCCCAATTCCGGGACTAGCGGATCCCTAGCCAAAAACATTCAGTACTTC.

This clonotype was counted between two and nine times. The rearrangement joins TRBV20-1 to TRBJ1-3; D call uncertain. Germline assignment: CDR1 DFQATT and CDR2 SNEGSKA (reference sequence). Trimming stripped 6 bases from V and 4 bases from J, with 13 bases between. This CDR3 comprises 13 residues. The chain's CDR3 is CSAEGGRGNTIYF. CDR3 in DNA: TGCAGTGCAGAAGGAGGACGGGGAAACACCATATATTTT.

There are a few counts of this clonotype. J is TRBJ1-3 and V is TRBV4-3; D is undetermined. The CDR3 runs to 13 residues. CDR1 is LGHNA and CDR2 is YSLEER in the germline V gene. Trimming took 2 bases from V and 1 from J, leaving 3 bases between them. CDR3 DNA: TGCGCCAGCAGCCAAATGTCTGGAAACACCATATATTTT. Its protein product is CASSQMSGNTIYF.

The genes are TRBV7-2 and TRBJ1-2; 8 nucleotides line up with TRBD1. Germline V gene sequence: CDR1 SGHTA, CDR2 FQGNSA. This CDR3 has 15 amino acids. Trimming removed 5 bases from V and 8 bases from J; junction bases left unmatched: 13. CDR3: CASSPQGQDYGGYTF. The CDR3 DNA follows: TGTGCCAGCAGCCCACAGGGACAGGACTATGGCGGCTACACCTTC. Drawing the rest from reference TRBV7-2 and TRBJ1-2, the complete variable domain is GAGVSQSPSNKVTEKGKDVELRCDPISGHTALYWYRQSLGQGLEFLIYFQGNSAPDKSGLPSDRFSAERTGGSVSTLTIQRTQQEDSAVYLCASSPQGQDYGGYTFGSGTRLTVV.

Only a few counts were recorded for this clonotype. The V gene is TRBV24-1, the J gene TRBJ1-1; possible D gene TRBD1, 5 bases. CDR3 size: 12 residues. The germline V gene encodes CDR1 KGHDR and CDR2 SFDVKD. With 4 bases removed from V and 11 bases from J, the gap between germline ends came to 13 bases. The CDR3 region has the DNA TGTGCCACCAGTGACTCGGGACGAATCGCTTTCTTT. This gives the protein CATSDSGRIAFF.

This clonotype was found many times. The J gene is TRBJ2-2, the V gene TRBV10-3, with a possible D match to TRBD2 (6 bases). The CDR3 is 16 amino acids. Germline CDR1 and CDR2: ENHRY and SYGVKD. Trimming took 6 bases from V and 3 from J, leaving 17 bases between them. CDR3 coding DNA: TGTGCCATCAGAGGGGCGAGGGGACTCCACACCGGGGAGCTGTTTTTT. This sequence encodes CAIRGARGLHTGELFF.

In DNA, the CDR3 is TGTGCCAGCAGCCAAGGTTTTGGTGGCTACACCTTC. Its protein product is CASSQGFGGYTF. The chain combines TRBV3-1 with TRBJ1-2, with no clear D. Germline V gene sequence: CDR1 LGHDT, CDR2 YNNKEL (reference sequence). V was shortened by 1 base and J by 7 bases, with 7 bases between the two germline ends. The CDR3 covers 12 residues.

This chain connects TRBV29-1 to TRBJ1-5, with a tentative D call TRBD1 (6 bases). CDR1 SQVTM and CDR2 ANQGSEA come from the germline V gene. The ends were cut back, 8 bases at V and 0 bases at J, with 11 bases in the middle. This CDR3 spans 13 amino acids. CDR3 bases: TGCAGCACCAAGGGGGGTAGCAATCAGCCCCAGCATTTT. It encodes CSTKGGSNQPQHF. The variable domain in full, completed from reference TRBV29-1 and TRBJ1-5, reads SAVISQKPSRDICQRGTSLTIQCQVDSQVTMMFWYRQQPGQSLTLIATANQGSEATYESGFVIDKFPISRPNLTFSTLTVSNMSPEDSSIYLCSTKGGSNQPQHFGDGTRLSIL.

J is TRBJ2-3 and V is TRBV29-1; D is possibly TRBD2 (5 bases). Germline V gene lookup returns CDR1 SQVTM and CDR2 ANQGSEA. Between the trimmed V and J ends, which lost 4 bases and 2 bases, there was a span of 16 bases. The CDR3 totals 15 residues. CDR3 amino acids: CSVGSRAEHTDTQYF. CDR3 nucleotide sequence: TGCAGCGTTGGAAGCAGAGCGGAGCACACAGATACGCAGTATTTT.

The chain is built from TRBV20-1 and TRBJ2-1; 7 bases line up with TRBD1. This CDR3 spans 14 amino acids. The V gene's germline CDR1 is DFQATT and CDR2 SNEGSKA (reference sequence). J lost 2 bases, V lost 4 bases, and 5 bases had no gene match. The CDR3: CSAKWDRTYNEQFF. The CDR3 DNA is TGCAGTGCTAAGTGGGACAGAACCTACAATGAGCAGTTCTTC.

CDR3: CSATRPPRNQPQHF. The CDR3 bases are TGCAGTGCTACCCGGCCCCCGAGAAATCAGCCCCAGCATTTT. The gene calls are TRBV20-1 and TRBJ1-5; no reliable D call. Germline V gives CDR1 DFQATT, CDR2 SNEGSKA (reference sequence). The CDR3 extends over 14 amino acids. V was trimmed by 4 bases and J by 4 bases, leaving 14 bases between them.